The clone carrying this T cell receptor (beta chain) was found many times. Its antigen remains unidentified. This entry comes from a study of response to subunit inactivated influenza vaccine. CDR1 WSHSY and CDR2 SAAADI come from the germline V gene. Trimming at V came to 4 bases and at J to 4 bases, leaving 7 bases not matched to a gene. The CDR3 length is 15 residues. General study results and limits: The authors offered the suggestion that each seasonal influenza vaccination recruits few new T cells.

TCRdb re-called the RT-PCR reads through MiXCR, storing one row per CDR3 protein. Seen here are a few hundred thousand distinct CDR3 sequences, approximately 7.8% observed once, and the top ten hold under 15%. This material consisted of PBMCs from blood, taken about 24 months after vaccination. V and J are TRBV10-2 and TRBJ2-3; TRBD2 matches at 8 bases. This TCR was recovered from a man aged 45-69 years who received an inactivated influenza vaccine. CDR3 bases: TGCGCCAGCAGTGCAGGAGCGGGGGCCGCAGATACGCAGTATTTT. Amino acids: CASSAGAGAADTQYF.